The entry that follows covers one TCR beta chain sequence. The antigen remains undetermined. The record originates from a study of a mutant IDH1 vaccine in newly diagnosed glioma. Study background: Treatment recipients were approximately 62% male and around 40% female, and their mean age was approximately 43 years. Earlier treatment was radiotherapy, temozolomide, or both, with most getting both.

Study results and limitations: Evidence of vaccine-induced immune responses was documented in about 93% of patients. Seemingly, top peripheral T cell clonotype changes bore no relation to pseudoprogression.

Some clones are missing from TCRdb's copy, which holds only in-frame ones; the method was immunoSEQ multiplex PCR. Of about 67,000 clones listed, approximately 82% were seen once; the top ten hold approximately 4.3%. Time point meaning: baseline, week 1 (first vaccination visit). This sample's treatment: pre-vaccination baseline after standard-of-care therapy. The material was peripheral blood mononuclear cells (PBMCs), obtained from a glioma patient treated with radiotherapy, temozolomide or both. The receptor comes from a young woman with glioma. Some clones in this sample may be carry-over from other donors' samples.

CDR3 protein: CASTRGGAYEQYF. CDR3 nucleotide sequence: TGTGCCAGCACGAGAGGGGGCGCGTACGAGCAGTACTTC. This chain connects TRBV2 to TRBJ2-7; 7 nucleotides line up with TRBD1. V lost 7 bases and J lost 4; bases outside the gene matches: 7. The CDR3 contains 13 residues. The germline V gene has CDR1 SNHLY and CDR2 FYNNEI. Filled out from reference TRBV2 and TRBJ2-7, the complete variable domain reads EPEVTQTPSHQVTQMGQEVILRCVPISNHLYFYWYRQILGQKVEFLVSFYNNEISEKSEIFDDQFSVERPDGSNFTLKIRSTKLEDSAMYFCASTRGGAYEQYFGPGTRLTVT.